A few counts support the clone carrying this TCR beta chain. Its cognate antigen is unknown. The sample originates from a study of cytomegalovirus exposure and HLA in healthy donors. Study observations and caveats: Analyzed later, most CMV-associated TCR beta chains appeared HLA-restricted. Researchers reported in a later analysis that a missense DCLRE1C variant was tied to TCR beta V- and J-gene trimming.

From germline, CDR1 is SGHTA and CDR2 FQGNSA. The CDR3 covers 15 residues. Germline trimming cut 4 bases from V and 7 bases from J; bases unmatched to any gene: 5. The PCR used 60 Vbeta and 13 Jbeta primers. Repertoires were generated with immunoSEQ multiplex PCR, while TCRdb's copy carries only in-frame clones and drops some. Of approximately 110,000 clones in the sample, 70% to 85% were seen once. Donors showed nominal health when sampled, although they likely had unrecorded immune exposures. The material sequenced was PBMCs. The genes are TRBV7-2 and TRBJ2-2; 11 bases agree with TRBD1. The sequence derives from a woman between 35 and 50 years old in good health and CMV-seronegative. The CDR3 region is CASSSRTGGIGELFF. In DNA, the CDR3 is TGTGCCAGCAGCTCCCGGACAGGGGGCATCGGGGAGCTGTTTTTT. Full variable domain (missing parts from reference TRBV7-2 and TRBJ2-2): GAGVSQSPSNKVTEKGKDVELRCDPISGHTALYWYRQSLGQGLEFLIYFQGNSAPDKSGLPSDRFSAERTGGSVSTLTIQRTQQEDSAVYLCASSSRTGGIGELFFGEGSRLTVL.